This T cell receptor (beta chain) was found in a study of T cells in Graves' hyperthyroidism and ophthalmopathy. Findings and limits, study-wide: A model built on 13 V-J features separated ophthalmopathy from stable hyperthyroidism.

This clonotype has a count of ten or more. Its antigen is still unknown. V was clipped by 10 bases and J by 2 bases; unmatched bases: 6. The CDR3 totals 13 residues. The germline V gene encodes CDR1 LGHDT and CDR2 YNNKEL (reference sequence). The CDR3 regions of TCR beta were amplified from RNA transcripts. The HTBI primer set drove a first-round RT-PCR of the TCR CDR3. TCRdb recomputed calls from the multiplex PCR reads with MiXCR, one row per CDR3 protein. The data show 450,000 to 600,000 distinct CDR3 sequences, around 15% seen once. The sample taken for sequencing was blood. The receptor was isolated from a woman in her forties with Graves' hyperthyroidism. The chain has TRBV3-1 and TRBJ2-3, with 7 bases identical to TRBD1. The CDR3, as DNA: TGTGCCACCCGACAGGGCCCCACAGATACGCAGTATTTT. This sequence encodes CATRQGPTDTQYF.